These 26 T cell receptor beta chains came from one sample sequenced in a study of CD8 T cells in Susac syndrome. Random hexamers were used to reverse transcribe 0.5 to 1 ug of RNA. TCRdb re-called the immunoSEQ multiplex PCR reads through MiXCR, storing one row per CDR3 protein. This sample has about 250,000 distinct CDR3 sequences, with 90% to 95% found just once. The material sequenced was CD4+ T cells from PBMCs. These receptors all come from a human donor with multiple sclerosis.

V is TRBV28 and J is TRBJ1-4; 9 bases align to TRBD1. The CDR3 contains 14 residues. V shed 6 bases and J 7 bases; nucleotides not matched to a gene: 6. CDR1 and CDR2 from the germline V gene are MDHEN and SYDVKM. DNA of the CDR3: TGTGCCAGCAGGCCACAGGGGGCGCGTGAAAAACTGTTTTTT. Its translation: CASRPQGAREKLFF. The variable domain in full, with the rest retrieved from reference TRBV28 and TRBJ1-4, is DVKVTQSSRYLVKRTGEKVFLECVQDMDHENMFWYRQDPGLGLRLIYFSYDVKMKEKGDIPEGYSVSREKKERFSLILESASTNQTSMYLCASRPQGAREKLFFGSGTQLSVL.

Here the CDR3 reads CASSLELAGGREQYF. The CDR3 DNA sequence: TGCGCCAGCAGCTTGGAGCTAGCGGGGGGGCGCGAGCAGTACTTC. The chain recombines TRBV5-1 with TRBJ2-7; 12 positions agree with TRBD2. V lost 0 bases and J lost 6; bases outside the gene matches: 4. The CDR3 sequence is 15 residues long. CDR1 and CDR2 (germline): SGHRS, YFSETQ.

This clonotype turned up a few times. The genes are TRBV7-3 and TRBJ2-3; D unclear. Germline V gene lookup returns CDR1 SGHTA and CDR2 FQGTGA. This CDR3 contains 14 residues. The V end was cut by 3 bases, the J end by 0 bases, with 7 bases between. Here the CDR3 DNA reads TGTGCCAGCAGCTTGAGAACTAGCACAGATACGCAGTATTTT. This encodes CASSLRTSTDTQYF.

The V and J genes are TRBV5-1 and TRBJ1-5; TRBD1 might be the D (5 bases). The germline gives CDR1 SGHRS, CDR2 YFSETQ. V was cut by 0 bases and J by 5 bases, with 15 bases left in between. CDR3 length: 16 amino acids. Here the CDR3 reads CASSLEGTGGDQPQHF. The CDR3 bases are TGCGCCAGCAGCTTGGAAGGGACCGGAGGGGATCAGCCCCAGCATTTT. The whole variable domain, filled in from reference TRBV5-1 and TRBJ1-5, reads KAGVTQTPRYLIKTRGQQVTLSCSPISGHRSVSWYQQTPGQGLQFLFEYFSETQRNKGNFPGRFSGRQFSNSRSEMNVSTLELGDSALYLCASSLEGTGGDQPQHFGDGTRLSIL.

The chain combines TRBV27 with TRBJ2-1; 11 bases agree with TRBD1. Germline CDR1 reads MNHEY; CDR2 reads SMNVEV (reference sequence). V trimming: 5 bases; J trimming: 10 bases; junction bases outside the gene matches: 10. The CDR3 is made up of 15 amino acids. The CDR3 bases are TGTGCCAGCAGTCCCTCGGGACAGGGGGTCATCGAGCAGTTCTTC. Its protein is CASSPSGQGVIEQFF.

The chain couples TRBV6-6 to TRBJ2-7, with D possibly called TRBD1 or TRBD2 (5 bases each). Per the germline V gene, CDR1 is MNHNY and CDR2 is SVGAGI (reference sequence). The V end lost 0 bases, the J end lost 6 bases, and 12 bases lay between the germline ends. CDR3 length: 14 amino acids. CDR3 in amino acids: CASSYSIFGTEQYF. CDR3 in DNA: TGTGCCAGCAGTTACTCGATTTTCGGGACCGAGCAGTACTTC.

The rearrangement links TRBV7-8 to TRBJ2-3; TRBD2 agrees at 10 bases. This CDR3 is 15 amino acids long. Germline CDR1 reads SGHVS; CDR2 reads FQNEAQ. The junction had 7 bases not matched to a gene; V was cut back by 8 bases and J by 2 bases. The CDR3 coding sequence is TGTGCCAGCGGATCACTAGCGGGGCACACAGATACGCAGTATTTT. Its translation: CASGSLAGHTDTQYF.

The V and J genes are TRBV7-3 and TRBJ2-7; the D gene is possibly TRBD1 (5 bases). Germline CDR1 and CDR2: SGHTA and FQGTGA. Between the trimmed V and J ends, which lost 3 bases and 6 bases, there was a span of 15 bases. The CDR3 covers 14 residues. As DNA, the CDR3 is TGTGCCAGCAGCTTCGGCAGGGCACGGGCCGAGCAGTACTTC. It codes for CASSFGRARAEQYF.

Written as DNA, the CDR3 is TGTGCCAGCAGGCAAACCGGGACAGGGGCGCGGGACTATGGCTACACCTTC. Amino acids: CASRQTGTGARDYGYTF. This sequence joins TRBV6-1 and TRBJ1-2, with 10 bases matching TRBD1. Germline CDR1 and CDR2: MNHNS and SASEGT. The CDR3 length is 17 residues. V shed 6 bases, J shed 3 bases, and the junction held 13 bases outside the gene matches.

The chain recombines TRBV9 with TRBJ1-2; 7 nucleotides agree with TRBD1. The CDR3 sequence is 17 residues long. J lost 7 bases, V lost 0 bases, and 15 bases had no gene match. Germline CDR1 and CDR2: SGDLS and YYNGEE. CDR3 region: CASSVDPHGTEGSGYTF. CDR3 nucleotide sequence: TGTGCCAGCAGCGTAGACCCTCATGGGACAGAGGGGTCTGGCTACACCTTC.

The chain carries TRBV12-3 or TRBV12-4 and TRBJ2-7; D ambiguous. The CDR3 loop spans 14 amino acids. Trimming shortened V by 3 bases and J by 2 bases, and 11 bases separated the two germline ends. CDR3 protein: CASSLSLAAYEQYF. The CDR3 DNA follows: TGTGCCAGCAGTTTGTCCTTGGCAGCCTACGAGCAGTACTTC.

V and J are TRBV4-1 and TRBJ1-3; D is perhaps TRBD1 (6 bases). This CDR3 region has 16 residues. Looked up from germline, CDR1 is MGHRA and CDR2 is YSYEKL. Trimming took 4 bases from V and 5 from J, leaving 18 bases between them. CDR3 coding DNA: TGCGCCAGCAGCCGGCCCGGAAGGGACACCAGAAACACCATATATTTT. Translating it yields CASSRPGRDTRNTIYF.

The V and J genes are TRBV20-1 and TRBJ1-1, with 7 bases lining up with TRBD1. This CDR3 contains 14 residues. Germline values: CDR1 DFQATT, CDR2 SNEGSKA (reference sequence). The ends lost 5 bases at V and 5 bases at J; junction bases unmatched: 11. CDR3 nucleotide sequence: TGCAGTGCTGGACGACAGGGAGCACGAACTGAAGCTTTCTTT. Its translation is CSAGRQGARTEAFF.

This clonotype was seen a few times. The chain couples TRBV12-3 or TRBV12-4 to TRBJ2-1, with TRBD2 identical over 11 bases. CDR3 size: 15 residues. After removal of 4 bases from V and 4 bases from J, the junction contained 3 bases not matched to a gene. DNA of the CDR3: TGTGCCAGCAGTTCCGGGACTAGCGGTTACAATGAGCAGTTCTTC. It encodes CASSSGTSGYNEQFF.

The rearrangement joins TRBV20-1 to TRBJ1-2; D unclear. This CDR3 has 12 amino acids. Trimming cost V 5 bases and J 8 bases, with 15 bases left between them. The germline V gene has CDR1 DFQATT and CDR2 SNEGSKA (reference sequence). This CDR3 reads CSAHSGGLGYTF. CDR3 nucleotide sequence: TGCAGTGCTCACAGTGGTGGCCTAGGCTACACCTTC.

J is TRBJ2-5 and V is TRBV28; maybe TRBD2 (5 bases). V was pared by 9 bases and J by 1 base, with 12 bases between. CDR3 size: 13 residues. Germline V gene lookup returns CDR1 MDHEN and CDR2 SYDVKM. The CDR3 DNA is TGTGCCAGTGGACTGGAGTTCCAAGAGACCCAGTACTTC. Translated, it gives CASGLEFQETQYF.

The CDR3 sequence is CASSLVQINTEAFF. As DNA, the CDR3 is TGTGCCAGCAGCTTAGTTCAGATAAACACTGAAGCTTTCTTT. The chain uses TRBV7-9 and TRBJ1-1; D gene uncertain. Per the germline V gene, CDR1 is SEHNR and CDR2 is FQNEAQ (reference sequence). The CDR3 sequence is 14 residues long. Trimming shortened V by 1 base and J by 2 bases, and 8 bases separated the two germline ends.

This chain uses TRBV11-2 with TRBJ2-5; D gene unclear. V was clipped by 2 bases and J by 6 bases, with 7 bases between them. The germline V gene has CDR1 SGHAT and CDR2 FQNNGV. CDR3 length equals 12 residues. CDR3 region: CASSLRKQTQYF. Here the CDR3 DNA reads TGTGCCAGCAGCTTAAGGAAGCAGACCCAGTACTTC.

The V and J genes are TRBV5-4 and TRBJ1-2; no definite D call. Germline values: CDR1 SGHNT, CDR2 YYREEE (reference sequence). Between the trimmed V and J ends, which lost 4 bases and 5 bases, there was a span of 18 bases. The CDR3 runs to 15 residues. CDR3 DNA sequence: TGTGCCAGCAGCCGCGACGTGACGGGGTCTTATGGCTACACCTTC. This gives the protein CASSRDVTGSYGYTF. Full variable domain (outside the CDR3, taken from reference TRBV5-4 and TRBJ1-2): ETGVTQSPTHLIKTRGQQVTLRCSSQSGHNTVSWYQQALGQGPQFIFQYYREEENGRGNFPPRFSGLQFPNYSSELNVNALELDDSALYLCASSRDVTGSYGYTFGSGTRLTVV.

The chain recombines TRBV14 with TRBJ1-6; D is ambiguous. CDR1 and CDR2 from the germline V gene are SGHDN and FVKESK. CDR3 size: 13 residues. V shed 0 bases and J shed 8 bases, with 5 bases lying between them. The DNA for the CDR3 is TGTGCCAGCAGCCAAGAGCGGGATTCACCCCTCCACTTT. Protein sequence: CASSQERDSPLHF. Drawing the rest from reference TRBV14 and TRBJ1-6, the complete variable domain is EAGVTQFPSHSVIEKGQTVTLRCDPISGHDNLYWYRRVMGKEIKFLLHFVKESKQDESGMPNNRFLAERTGGTYSTLKVQPAELEDSGVYFCASSQERDSPLHFGNGTRLTVT.

This clonotype was recorded once. The rearrangement links TRBV7-9 to TRBJ1-4, with 10 nucleotides matching TRBD1. The CDR3 has 15 amino acids. After removal of 5 bases from V and 11 bases from J, the junction contained 11 bases not matched to a gene. Germline V CDR1 and CDR2: SEHNR, FQNEAQ (reference sequence). As DNA, the CDR3 is TGTGCCAGCAGCACTGGAGGGACAGGGGTGACTAAACTGTTTTTT. It translates to CASSTGGTGVTKLFF.

This rearrangement joins TRBV7-9 to TRBJ1-4; D call uncertain. The CDR3 has 14 amino acids. Germline assignment: CDR1 SEHNR and CDR2 FQNEAQ (reference sequence). Trimming shortened V by 3 bases and J by 5 bases, and 10 bases separated the two germline ends. CDR3: CASSFETGNEKLFF. The DNA of the CDR3 is TGTGCCAGCAGCTTCGAGACGGGGAATGAAAAACTGTTTTTT. Filled out from reference TRBV7-9 and TRBJ1-4, the complete variable domain reads DTGVSQNPRHKITKRGQNVTFRCDPISEHNRLYWYRQTLGQGPEFLTYFQNEAQLEKSRLLSDRFSAERPKGSFSTLEIQRTEQGDSAMYLCASSFETGNEKLFFGSGTQLSVL.

This clonotype was seen a handful of times. The J gene is TRBJ2-5, the V gene TRBV5-4; 15 bases match TRBD2. The ends lost 4 bases at V and 4 bases at J; junction bases unmatched: 2. In germline, CDR1 is SGHNT, CDR2 YYREEE (reference sequence). CDR3 length equals 15 residues. The CDR3 DNA reads as TGTGCCAGCAGCCCGGGACTAGCGGGAGGAGAGACCCAGTACTTC. The encoded protein is CASSPGLAGGETQYF.

The chain carries TRBV5-1 and TRBJ2-5; D remains ambiguous. The CDR3 sequence is 12 residues long. The germline V and J ends were trimmed by 1 base and 4 bases, with 5 bases remaining between them. Germline V gene lookup returns CDR1 SGHRS and CDR2 YFSETQ. The DNA for the CDR3 is TGCGCCAGCAGCTTGTGGGGAGAGACCCAGTACTTC. Translating gives CASSLWGETQYF. The complete variable domain, with remaining parts taken from reference TRBV5-1 and TRBJ2-5, reads KAGVTQTPRYLIKTRGQQVTLSCSPISGHRSVSWYQQTPGQGLQFLFEYFSETQRNKGNFPGRFSGRQFSNSRSEMNVSTLELGDSALYLCASSLWGETQYFGPGTRLLVL.

The rearrangement links TRBV30 to TRBJ1-5; no definite D call. Germline V gene data show CDR1 as GTSNPN and CDR2 as SVGIG (reference sequence). CDR3 length equals 15 residues. The V end lost 3 bases, the J end lost 3 bases, and 15 bases lay between the germline ends. The CDR3 region is CAWRSSGQLNQPQHF. The CDR3 DNA reads TGTGCCTGGAGATCGAGCGGGCAGCTCAATCAGCCCCAGCATTTT. Complete variable domain (other parts from reference TRBV30 and TRBJ1-5): SQTIHQWPATLVQPVGSPLSLECTVEGTSNPNLYWYRQAAGRGLQLLFYSVGIGQISSEVPQNLSASRPQDRQFILSSKKLLLSDSGFYLCAWRSSGQLNQPQHFGDGTRLSIL.

This chain joins TRBV5-1 and TRBJ1-2; 10 nucleotides line up with TRBD1. Germline V lookup: CDR1 SGHRS, CDR2 YFSETQ. Germline trimming cut 4 bases from V and 8 bases from J; bases unmatched to any gene: 8. The CDR3 length is 14 residues. The CDR3 spells CASSRTGGYEGYTF. In nucleotides, the CDR3 is TGCGCCAGCAGCCGGACAGGGGGATACGAGGGCTACACCTTC. Using reference TRBV5-1 and TRBJ1-2 for the parts outside the CDR3, the full variable domain is KAGVTQTPRYLIKTRGQQVTLSCSPISGHRSVSWYQQTPGQGLQFLFEYFSETQRNKGNFPGRFSGRQFSNSRSEMNVSTLELGDSALYLCASSRTGGYEGYTFGSGTRLTVV.